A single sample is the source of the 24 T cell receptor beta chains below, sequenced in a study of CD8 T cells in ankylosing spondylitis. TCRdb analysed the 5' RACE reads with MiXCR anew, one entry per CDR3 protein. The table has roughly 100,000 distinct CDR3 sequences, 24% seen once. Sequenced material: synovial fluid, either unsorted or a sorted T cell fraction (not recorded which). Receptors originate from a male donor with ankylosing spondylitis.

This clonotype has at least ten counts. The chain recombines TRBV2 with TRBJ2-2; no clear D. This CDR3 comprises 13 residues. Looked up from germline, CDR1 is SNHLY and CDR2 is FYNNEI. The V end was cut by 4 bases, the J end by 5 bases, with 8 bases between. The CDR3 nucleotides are TGTGCCAGCAGTGCTTGGCAAACCGGGGAGCTGTTTTTT. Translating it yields CASSAWQTGELFF. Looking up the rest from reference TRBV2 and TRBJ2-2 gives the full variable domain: EPEVTQTPSHQVTQMGQEVILRCVPISNHLYFYWYRQILGQKVEFLVSFYNNEISEKSEIFDDQFSVERPDGSNFTLKIRSTKLEDSAMYFCASSAWQTGELFFGEGSRLTVL.

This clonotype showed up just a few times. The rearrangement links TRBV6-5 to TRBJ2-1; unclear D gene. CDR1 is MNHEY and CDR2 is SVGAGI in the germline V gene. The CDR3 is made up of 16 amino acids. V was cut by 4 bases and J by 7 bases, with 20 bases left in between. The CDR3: CASSWLIGFRTNEQFF. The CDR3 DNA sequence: TGTGCCAGCAGTTGGCTCATAGGGTTCCGAACAAATGAGCAGTTCTTC.

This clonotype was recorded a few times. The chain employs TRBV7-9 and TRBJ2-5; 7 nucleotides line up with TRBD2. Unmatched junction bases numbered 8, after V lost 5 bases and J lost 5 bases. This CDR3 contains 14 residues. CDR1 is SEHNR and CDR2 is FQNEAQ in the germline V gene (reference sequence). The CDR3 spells CASSRAGRQETQYF. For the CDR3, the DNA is TGTGCCAGCAGCCGAGCGGGGCGCCAGGAGACCCAGTACTTC.

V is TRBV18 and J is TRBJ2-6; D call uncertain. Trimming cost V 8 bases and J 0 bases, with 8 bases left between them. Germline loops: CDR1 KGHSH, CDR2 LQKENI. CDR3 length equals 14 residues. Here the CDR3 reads CASDDFSGANVLTF. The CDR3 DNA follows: TGTGCCAGCGACGATTTCTCTGGGGCCAACGTCCTGACTTTC.

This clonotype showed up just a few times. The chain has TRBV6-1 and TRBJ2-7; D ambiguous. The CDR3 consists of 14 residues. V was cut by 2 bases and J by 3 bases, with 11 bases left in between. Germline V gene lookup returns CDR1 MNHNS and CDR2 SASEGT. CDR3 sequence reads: CASSEFPQSYEQYV. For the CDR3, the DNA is TGTGCCAGCAGTGAATTCCCTCAAAGCTACGAGCAGTACGTC.

CDR3 protein: CASSPGTGLDYGYTF. The CDR3 region has the DNA TGCGCCAGCAGCCCCGGGACAGGATTGGACTATGGCTACACCTTC. The gene calls are TRBV5-1 and TRBJ1-2; 8 nucleotides align to TRBD1. The germline V gene encodes CDR1 SGHRS and CDR2 YFSETQ. The CDR3 spans 15 residues. V lost 4 bases and J lost 3; bases outside the gene matches: 8.

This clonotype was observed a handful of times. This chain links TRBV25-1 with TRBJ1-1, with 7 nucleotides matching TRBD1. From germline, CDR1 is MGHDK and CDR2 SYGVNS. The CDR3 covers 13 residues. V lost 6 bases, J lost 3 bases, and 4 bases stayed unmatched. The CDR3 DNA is TGTGCCAGCAGCCCAGGGGGAGACACTGAAGCTTTCTTT. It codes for CASSPGGDTEAFF. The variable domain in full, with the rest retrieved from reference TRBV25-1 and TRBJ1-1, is EADIYQTPRYLVIGTGKKITLECSQTMGHDKMYWYQQDPGMELHLIHYSYGVNSTEKGDLSSESTVSRIRTEHFPLTLESARPSHTSQYLCASSPGGDTEAFFGQGTRLTVV.

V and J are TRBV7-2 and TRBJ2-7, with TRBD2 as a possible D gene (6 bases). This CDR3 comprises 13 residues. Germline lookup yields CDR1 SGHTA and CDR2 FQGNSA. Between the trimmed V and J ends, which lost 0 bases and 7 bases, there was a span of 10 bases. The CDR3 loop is CASSLAGGWEQYF. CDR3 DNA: TGTGCCAGCAGCTTAGCGGGAGGTTGGGAGCAGTACTTC.

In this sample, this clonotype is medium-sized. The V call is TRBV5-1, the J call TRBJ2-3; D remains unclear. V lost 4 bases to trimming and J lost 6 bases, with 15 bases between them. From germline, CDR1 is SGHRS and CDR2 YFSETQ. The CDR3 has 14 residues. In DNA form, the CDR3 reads TGCGCCAGCAGCCGTGGGCCTTCCGGGGATACGCAGTATTTT. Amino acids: CASSRGPSGDTQYF.

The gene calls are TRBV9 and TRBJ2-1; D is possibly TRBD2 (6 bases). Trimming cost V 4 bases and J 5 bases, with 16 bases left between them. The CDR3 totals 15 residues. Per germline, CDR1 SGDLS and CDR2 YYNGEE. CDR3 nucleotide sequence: TGTGCCAGCAGCTCCCGGGAGCGTGGGAACAATGAGCAGTTCTTC. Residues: CASSSRERGNNEQFF.

The DNA of the CDR3 is TGTGCCAGCAGCCTGTGGGACAGCCAAGAGACCCAGTACTTC. Encoded protein: CASSLWDSQETQYF. This chain joins TRBV7-9 and TRBJ2-5; 7 bases are a match to TRBD1. The junction had 4 bases not matched to a gene; V was cut back by 5 bases and J by 1 base. Germline V lookup: CDR1 SEHNR, CDR2 FQNEAQ (reference sequence). CDR3 length equals 14 residues.

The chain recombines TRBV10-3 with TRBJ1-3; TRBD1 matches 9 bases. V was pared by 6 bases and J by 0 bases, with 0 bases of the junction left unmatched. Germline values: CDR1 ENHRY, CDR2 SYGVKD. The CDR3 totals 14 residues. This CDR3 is CAIRTGGSGNTIYF. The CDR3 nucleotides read TGTGCCATCAGGACAGGGGGCTCTGGAAACACCATATATTTT.

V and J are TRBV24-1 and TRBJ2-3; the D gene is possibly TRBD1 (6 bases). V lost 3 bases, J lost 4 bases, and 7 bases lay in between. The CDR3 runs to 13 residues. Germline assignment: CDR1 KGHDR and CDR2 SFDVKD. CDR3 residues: CATSDAGADTQYF. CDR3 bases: TGTGCCACCAGTGATGCAGGGGCAGATACGCAGTATTTT.

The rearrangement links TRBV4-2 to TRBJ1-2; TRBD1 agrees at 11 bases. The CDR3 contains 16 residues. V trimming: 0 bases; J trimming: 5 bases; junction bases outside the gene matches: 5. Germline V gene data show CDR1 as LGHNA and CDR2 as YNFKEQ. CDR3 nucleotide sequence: TGTGCCAGCAGCCAAGACCCGGACAGGGGGCGATATGGCTACACCTTC. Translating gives CASSQDPDRGRYGYTF.

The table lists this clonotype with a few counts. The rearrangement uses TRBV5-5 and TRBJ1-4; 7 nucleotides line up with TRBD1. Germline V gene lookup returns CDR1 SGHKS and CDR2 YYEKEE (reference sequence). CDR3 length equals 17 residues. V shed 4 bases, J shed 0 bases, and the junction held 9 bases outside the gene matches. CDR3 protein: CASSPRTGDATNEKLFF. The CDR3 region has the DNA TGTGCCAGCAGCCCCAGGACAGGCGACGCAACTAATGAAAAACTGTTTTTT.

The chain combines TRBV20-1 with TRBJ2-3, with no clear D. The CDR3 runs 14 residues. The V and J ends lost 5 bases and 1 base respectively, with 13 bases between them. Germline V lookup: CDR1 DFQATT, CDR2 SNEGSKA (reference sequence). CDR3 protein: CSAPTEGGTDTQYF. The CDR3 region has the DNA TGCAGTGCTCCGACGGAAGGAGGCACAGATACGCAGTATTTT.

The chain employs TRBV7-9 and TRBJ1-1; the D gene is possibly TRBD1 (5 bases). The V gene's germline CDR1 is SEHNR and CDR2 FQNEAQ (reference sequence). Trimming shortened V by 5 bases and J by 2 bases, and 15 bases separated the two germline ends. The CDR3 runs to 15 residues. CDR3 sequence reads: CASSPSGQENTEAFF. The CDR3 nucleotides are TGTGCCAGCAGCCCTTCGGGGCAAGAAAACACTGAAGCTTTCTTT.

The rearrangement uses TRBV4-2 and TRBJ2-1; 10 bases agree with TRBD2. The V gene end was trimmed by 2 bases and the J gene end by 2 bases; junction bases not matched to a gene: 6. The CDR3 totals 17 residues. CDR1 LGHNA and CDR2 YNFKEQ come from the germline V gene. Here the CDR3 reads CASSQPIAGGAYNEQFF. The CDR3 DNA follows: TGTGCCAGCAGCCAACCTATAGCGGGAGGTGCCTACAATGAGCAGTTCTTC.

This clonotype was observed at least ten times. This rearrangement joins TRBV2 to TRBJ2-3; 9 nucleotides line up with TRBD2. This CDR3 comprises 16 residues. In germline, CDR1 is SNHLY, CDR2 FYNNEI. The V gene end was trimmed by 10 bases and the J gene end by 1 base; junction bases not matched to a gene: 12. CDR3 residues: CATLRVVAGGTDTQYF. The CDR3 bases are TGTGCCACCCTGAGGGTCGTAGCGGGGGGCACAGATACGCAGTATTTT. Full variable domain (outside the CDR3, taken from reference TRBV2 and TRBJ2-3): EPEVTQTPSHQVTQMGQEVILRCVPISNHLYFYWYRQILGQKVEFLVSFYNNEISEKSEIFDDQFSVERPDGSNFTLKIRSTKLEDSAMYFCATLRVVAGGTDTQYFGPGTRLTVL.

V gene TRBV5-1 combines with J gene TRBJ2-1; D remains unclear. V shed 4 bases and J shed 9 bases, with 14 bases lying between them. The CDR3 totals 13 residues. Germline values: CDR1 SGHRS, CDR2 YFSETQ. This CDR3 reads CASSGLLGGEQFF. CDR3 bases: TGCGCCAGCAGCGGCCTTTTGGGTGGTGAGCAGTTCTTC.

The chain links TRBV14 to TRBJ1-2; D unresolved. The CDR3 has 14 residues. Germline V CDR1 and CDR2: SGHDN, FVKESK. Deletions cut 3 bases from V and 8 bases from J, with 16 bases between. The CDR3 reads CASSHDGQGRGYTF. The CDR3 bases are TGTGCCAGCAGCCACGACGGCCAAGGACGAGGCTACACCTTC.

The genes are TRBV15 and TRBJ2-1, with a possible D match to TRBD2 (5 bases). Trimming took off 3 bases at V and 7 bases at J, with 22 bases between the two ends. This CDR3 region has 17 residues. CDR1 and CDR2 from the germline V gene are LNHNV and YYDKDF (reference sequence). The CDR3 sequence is CATSSSAVAKVGNEQFF. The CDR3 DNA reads TGTGCCACCAGCAGTTCAGCGGTGGCAAAGGTCGGGAATGAGCAGTTCTTC. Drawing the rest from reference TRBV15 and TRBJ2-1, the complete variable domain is DAMVIQNPRYQVTQFGKPVTLSCSQTLNHNVMYWYQQKSSQAPKLLFHYYDKDFNNEADTPDNFQSRRPNTSFCFLDIRSPGLGDTAMYLCATSSSAVAKVGNEQFFGPGTRLTVL.

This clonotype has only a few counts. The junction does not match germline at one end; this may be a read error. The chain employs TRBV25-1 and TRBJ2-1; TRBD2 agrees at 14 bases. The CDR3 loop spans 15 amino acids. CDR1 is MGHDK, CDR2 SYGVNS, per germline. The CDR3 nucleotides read TGTGCCAGCAGGACTAGCGGGAGGGCCTACGATGAGCAGTTCTTC. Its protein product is CASRTSGRAYDEQFF. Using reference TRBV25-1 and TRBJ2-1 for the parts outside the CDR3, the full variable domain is EADIYQTPRYLVIGTGKKITLECSQTMGHDKMYWYQQDPGMELHLIHYSYGVNSTEKGDLSSESTVSRIRTEHFPLTLESARPSHTSQYLCASRTSGRAYDEQFFGPGTRLTVL.

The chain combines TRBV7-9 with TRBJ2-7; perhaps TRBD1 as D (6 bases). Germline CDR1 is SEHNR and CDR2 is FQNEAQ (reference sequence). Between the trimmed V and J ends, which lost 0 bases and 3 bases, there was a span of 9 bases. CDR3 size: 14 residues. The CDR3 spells CASSLAGHNYEQYV. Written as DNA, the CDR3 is TGTGCCAGCAGCTTAGCGGGACATAACTACGAGCAGTACGTC.